A selection of T cell receptor beta chains follows, all from one sample in a study of spatial heterogeneity in lung cancer. TCRdb used MiXCR to reprocess the 5' RACE reads, holding one entry per CDR3 protein. The repertoire holds about 45,000 distinct CDR3 sequences, approximately 6.9% seen once, with about 39% in the top ten. Here the sequenced sample was PBMCs, taken at surgery. These receptors all stem from a female donor with early-stage non-small cell lung cancer. CDR3s include the opening cysteine and the closing phenylalanine or tryptophan. A D gene is named only where the DNA matches it firmly. Clone size is given for some rows only: seen once, a few or many times, or a class if the clone is expanded.

d_gene	v_gene	j_gene	abundance	CDR3nt	CDR3aa
.	TRBV4-1	TRBJ2-5	.	TGCGCCAGCAGTCCGACAGGAATTGGGACCCAGTACTTC	CASSPTGIGTQYF
.	TRBV18	TRBJ2-3	few	TGTGCCAGCTCAACTGGGCTTGGGGATACGCAGTATTTT	CASSTGLGDTQYF
.	TRBV7-2	TRBJ1-6	few	TGTGCCAGCAGCTTACTAGGTGTATCATCCCTCCACTTT	CASSLLGVSSLHF
.	TRBV3-1	TRBJ1-1	many	TGTGCCAGCAGCGAAGGCCCAACTGGAGCTTTCTTT	CASSEGPTGAFF
.	TRBV20-1	TRBJ2-5	few	TGCAGTGCTAGGCTTGGCGGGGGCCTCCAAGAGACCCAGTACTTC	CSARLGGGLQETQYF
.	TRBV28	TRBJ2-7	.	TGTGCCAGCAGTGGATCCGGGACGGCACCCTACGAGCAGTACTTC	CASSGSGTAPYEQYF
.	TRBV7-2	TRBJ2-7	.	TGTGCCAGCAGTTTCGAGGGAATCTCCTACGAGCAGTACTTC	CASSFEGISYEQYF
.	TRBV7-2	TRBJ1-5	many	TGTGCCAGCAGCTTCCAGGCGAATCAGCCCCAGCATTTT	CASSFQANQPQHF
TRBD1	TRBV7-9	TRBJ1-2	few	TGTGCCAGCACCCTCGGGACACCAGGGGGCCGAGGTCAGGGCTACACCTTC	CASTLGTPGGRGQGYTF
TRBD2	TRBV20-1	TRBJ2-3	many	TGCAGTGCCCCAGCGGGGGGCCCCCAGGATACGCAGTATTTT	CSAPAGGPQDTQYF
TRBD1	TRBV20-1	TRBJ1-1	few	TGCAGTGCCGTCAGGGACAGGAGCAACACTGAAGCTTTCTTT	CSAVRDRSNTEAFF
TRBD2	TRBV5-1	TRBJ2-1	many	TGCGCCAGCAGCCCCAGCGGGAGCTCCTACAATGAGCAGTTCTTC	CASSPSGSSYNEQFF
.	TRBV28	TRBJ2-7	many	TGTGCCAGCAGTTACACCGGGACGTCACTCTACGAGCAGTACTTC	CASSYTGTSLYEQYF
.	TRBV28	TRBJ1-4	few	TGTGCCAGCAGTTTATCAGGGATTAATGAAAAACTGTTTTTT	CASSLSGINEKLFF
TRBD1	TRBV20-1	TRBJ1-4	.	TGCAGTGCCCTGACAGGGTACACTAATGAAAAACTGTTTTTT	CSALTGYTNEKLFF
TRBD1	TRBV20-1	TRBJ1-2	.	TGCAGTGCTAGGGCCGGGACAGGGGGCCTGGGCTACACCTTC	CSARAGTGGLGYTF
TRBD1	TRBV5-1	TRBJ1-2	many	TGCGCCAGCAGCTTGGGGTCAGGACAGGGAGACTATGGCTACACCTTC	CASSLGSGQGDYGYTF
TRBD1	TRBV15	TRBJ2-3	.	TGTGCCACCAGCAGGCACAGGGGCCGAAGCATAGATACGCAGTATTTT	CATSRHRGRSIDTQYF
.	TRBV6-1	TRBJ2-4	many	TGTGCCAGCACCTCCGGTGGATCCAAAAACATTCAGTACTTC	CASTSGGSKNIQYF
.	TRBV3-1	TRBJ2-5	few	TGTGCCAGCACCGGTACTAGGACCCAGTACTTC	CASTGTRTQYF
TRBD2	TRBV4-1	TRBJ2-5	few	TGCGCCAGCAGCAAGACTAGCGGGGACTTAGGGACCCAGTACTTC	CASSKTSGDLGTQYF
TRBD1	TRBV20-1	TRBJ1-5	.	TGCAGTGCTAGGGATCCAACAGGGGTCGGTCAGCCCCAGCATTTT	CSARDPTGVGQPQHF
.	TRBV6-1	TRBJ1-5	.	TGTGCCAGCACCCGACAGAGCAATCAGCCCCAGCATTTT	CASTRQSNQPQHF
TRBD2	TRBV28	TRBJ2-7	.	TGTGCCAGCAGCAGGAGTAGCGGGGGGCTAAGCGAGCAGTACTTC	CASSRSSGGLSEQYF
.	TRBV6-5	TRBJ1-2	.	TGTGCCAGCCGGATTCCAGGGGTAGCCTATGGCTACACCTTC	CASRIPGVAYGYTF
.	TRBV6-5	TRBJ1-4	.	TGTGCCAGCAGTTACACCCGTAATGAAAAACTGTTTTTT	CASSYTRNEKLFF
.	TRBV2	TRBJ1-2	few	TGTGCCAGCAGCCAGACCAGATATGGCTACACCTTC	CASSQTRYGYTF
TRBD1	TRBV5-5	TRBJ2-6	few	TGTGCCAGCAGCTTGGGGACAGGGGCTGGGGCCAACGTCCTGACTTTC	CASSLGTGAGANVLTF
.	TRBV18	TRBJ2-1	few	TGTGCCAGCTCACCCACAACTAATGAGCAGTTCTTC	CASSPTTNEQFF
.	TRBV13	TRBJ2-7	.	TGTGCCAGCAGCTTATTTGGCGGGGTTAGCTACGAGCAGTACTTC	CASSLFGGVSYEQYF
TRBD1	TRBV5-1	TRBJ2-1	many	TGCGCCAGCAGCGTCACAGGGGAGCCGGTCAATGAGCAGTTCTTC	CASSVTGEPVNEQFF
TRBD2	TRBV4-3	TRBJ2-3	few	TGCGCCAGCAGCCAAGACCCTAGCGGGAGACCAGATACGCAGTATTTT	CASSQDPSGRPDTQYF
.	TRBV7-2	TRBJ1-5	few	TGTGCCAGCAGCCCCAAGGTTGGGAATCAGCCCCAGCATTTT	CASSPKVGNQPQHF
.	TRBV7-2	TRBJ2-2	.	TGTGCCAGCGAAGGGGGTGGCACCAGGGAGCTGTTTTTT	CASEGGGTRELFF
TRBD2	TRBV7-9	TRBJ2-5	few	TGTGCCAGCAGCTTTGGCTCGGGAGGAGGGGAGACCCAGTACTTC	CASSFGSGGGETQYF
.	TRBV11-3	TRBJ2-5	few	TGTGCCAGCAGCCCCAAGAGTCAAGAGACCCAGTACTTC	CASSPKSQETQYF
.	TRBV2	TRBJ2-3	.	TGTGCCAGCAGGCTCATTGGGCAGGTTCTCGCAGATACGCAGTATTTT	CASRLIGQVLADTQYF
.	TRBV5-1	TRBJ2-3	many	TGCGCCAGCAGCCTCCCCCTGAGCACAGATACGCAGTATTTT	CASSLPLSTDTQYF
TRBD2	TRBV7-8	TRBJ2-3	many	TGTGCCAGCAGACCGGGACTAGCGGTAGATACGCAGTATTTT	CASRPGLAVDTQYF
.	TRBV7-3	TRBJ1-1	many	TGTGCCAGCAGCTTAACGCCCGGGGGGGTCACTGAAGCTTTCTTT	CASSLTPGGVTEAFF
.	TRBV20-1	TRBJ2-3	.	TGCAGTGCTAAGGGTGAAACCACAGATACGCAGTATTTT	CSAKGETTDTQYF
.	TRBV3-1	TRBJ1-1	few	TGTGCCAGCAGCCAAGAAAGAGGTGGAGCTTTCTTT	CASSQERGGAFF
.	TRBV29-1	TRBJ1-5	many	TGCAGCGTTGCCGCTAGCAATCAGCCCCAGCATTTT	CSVAASNQPQHF
TRBD1	TRBV5-5	TRBJ2-4	many	TGTGCCAGCAGCGTCTACCGGGACAGCAAAAACATTCAGTACTTC	CASSVYRDSKNIQYF
.	TRBV5-1	TRBJ1-6	many	TGCGCCAGCAGCTTCGAGACAAGGGGTTCACCCCTCCACTTT	CASSFETRGSPLHF
TRBD1	TRBV6-6	TRBJ2-3	many	TGTGCCAGCAGTAACAGGGGGCGGAATACGCAGTATTTT	CASSNRGRNTQYF
.	TRBV28	TRBJ2-3	.	TGTGCCAGCAGCTCAGGGAGCCGGACGCAGTATTTT	CASSSGSRTQYF
.	TRBV9	TRBJ1-4	many	TGTGCCAGCAGCGTCACGCCAGGGACCGCTAATGAAAAACTGTTTTTT	CASSVTPGTANEKLFF
.	TRBV12-3/TRBV12-4	TRBJ1-2	many	TGTGCCAGCAGTCCCCGCCCCGGGGGCTACACCTTC	CASSPRPGGYTF
TRBD1	TRBV6-5	TRBJ1-2	.	TGTGCCAGCACCCGGGACAGGAGAGGGAACTATGGCTACACCTTC	CASTRDRRGNYGYTF
.	TRBV12-3/TRBV12-4	TRBJ2-7	many	TGTGCCAGCGGGGGTAGCGTTGTCCACGAGCAGTACTTC	CASGGSVVHEQYF
TRBD1	TRBV10-3	TRBJ1-2	.	TGTGCCATCAGTGGGGGACAGGGAAACTATGGCTACACCTTC	CAISGGQGNYGYTF
TRBD1	TRBV12-3/TRBV12-4	TRBJ2-3	.	TGTGCCAGCAGTTTAGCGGTTCACAGGGGTACAGATACGCAGTATTTT	CASSLAVHRGTDTQYF
.	TRBV2	TRBJ2-4	many	TGTGCCAGCAGTCAGGAAGCAGCCAAAAACATTCAGTACTTC	CASSQEAAKNIQYF
.	TRBV12-3/TRBV12-4	TRBJ1-1	many	TGTGCCAGCAGTCCGAATCCCCGAGGACGGATAGAAGCTTTCTTT	CASSPNPRGRIEAFF
.	TRBV28	TRBJ1-2	many	TGTGCCAGCAGTTTATACGCCGGTCAGGGCTACACCTTC	CASSLYAGQGYTF
.	TRBV5-6	TRBJ2-3	many	TGTGCCAGCAGCAAAGGGGCTAGCACAGATACGCAGTATTTT	CASSKGASTDTQYF